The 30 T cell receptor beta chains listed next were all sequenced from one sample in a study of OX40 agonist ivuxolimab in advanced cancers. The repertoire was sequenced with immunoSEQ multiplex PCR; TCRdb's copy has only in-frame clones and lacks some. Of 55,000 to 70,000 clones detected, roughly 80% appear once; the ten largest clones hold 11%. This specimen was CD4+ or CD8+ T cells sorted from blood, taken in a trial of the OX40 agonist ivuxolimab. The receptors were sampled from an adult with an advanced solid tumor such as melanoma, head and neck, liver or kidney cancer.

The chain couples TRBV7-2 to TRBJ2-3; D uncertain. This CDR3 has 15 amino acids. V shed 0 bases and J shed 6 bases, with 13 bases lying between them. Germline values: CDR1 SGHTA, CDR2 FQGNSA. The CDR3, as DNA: TGTGCCAGCAGCTTAGCGGCTGGGGTATGGGATACGCAGTATTTT. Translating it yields CASSLAAGVWDTQYF.

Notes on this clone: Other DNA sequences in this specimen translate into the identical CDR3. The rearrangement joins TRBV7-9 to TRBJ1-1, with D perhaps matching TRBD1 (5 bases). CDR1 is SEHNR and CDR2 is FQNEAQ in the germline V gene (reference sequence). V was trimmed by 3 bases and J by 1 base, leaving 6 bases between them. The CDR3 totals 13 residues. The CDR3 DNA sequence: TGTGCCAGCAGCTTGGGGACGAACACTGAAGCTTTCTTT. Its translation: CASSLGTNTEAFF.

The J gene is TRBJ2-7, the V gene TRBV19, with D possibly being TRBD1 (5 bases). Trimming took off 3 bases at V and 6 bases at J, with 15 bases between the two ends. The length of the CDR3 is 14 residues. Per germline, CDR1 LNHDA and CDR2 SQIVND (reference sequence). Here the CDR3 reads CASSIRVRSGEQYF. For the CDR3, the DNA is TGTGCCAGTAGTATCAGGGTTAGGTCGGGCGAGCAGTACTTC.

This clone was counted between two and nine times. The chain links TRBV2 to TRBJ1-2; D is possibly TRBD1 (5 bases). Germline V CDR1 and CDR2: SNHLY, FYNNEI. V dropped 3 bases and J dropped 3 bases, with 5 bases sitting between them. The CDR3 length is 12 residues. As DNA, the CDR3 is TGTGCCAGCAGTGAGGGGGACTATGGCTACACCTTC. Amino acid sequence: CASSEGDYGYTF. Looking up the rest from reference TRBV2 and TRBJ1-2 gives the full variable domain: EPEVTQTPSHQVTQMGQEVILRCVPISNHLYFYWYRQILGQKVEFLVSFYNNEISEKSEIFDDQFSVERPDGSNFTLKIRSTKLEDSAMYFCASSEGDYGYTFGSGTRLTVV.

The CDR3 nucleotides read TGTGCCAGCAGAAGAGGAGAGGCAGGGGGCGCGGGGCAGCCCCAGCATTTT. This sequence encodes CASRRGEAGGAGQPQHF. The chain couples TRBV6-4 to TRBJ1-5; 8 bases map to TRBD1. This CDR3 is built from 17 residues. Germline values: CDR1 MRHNA, CDR2 SNTAGT. With V trimmed by 6 bases and J by 7 bases, 17 bases remained unmatched.

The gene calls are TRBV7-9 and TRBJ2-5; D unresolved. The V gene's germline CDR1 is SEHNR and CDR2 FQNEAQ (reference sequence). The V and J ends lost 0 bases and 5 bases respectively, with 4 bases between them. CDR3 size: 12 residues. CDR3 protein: CASSLATETQYF. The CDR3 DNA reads TGTGCCAGCAGCTTAGCTACTGAGACCCAGTACTTC.

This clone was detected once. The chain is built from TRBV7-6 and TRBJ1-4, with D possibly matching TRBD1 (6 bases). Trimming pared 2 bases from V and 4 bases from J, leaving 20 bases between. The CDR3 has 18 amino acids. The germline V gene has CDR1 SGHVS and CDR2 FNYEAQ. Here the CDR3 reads CASSLLIGGIALNEKLFF. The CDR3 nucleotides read TGTGCCAGCAGCTTACTAATCGGGGGCATTGCCCTTAATGAAAAACTGTTTTTT.

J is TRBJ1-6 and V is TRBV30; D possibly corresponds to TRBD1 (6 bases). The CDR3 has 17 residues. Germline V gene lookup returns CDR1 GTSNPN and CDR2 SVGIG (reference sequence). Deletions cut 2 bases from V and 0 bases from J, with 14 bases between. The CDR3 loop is CAWSLDRTYSYNSPLHF. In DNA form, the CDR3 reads TGTGCCTGGAGTTTAGACAGGACCTACTCCTATAATTCACCCCTCCACTTT.

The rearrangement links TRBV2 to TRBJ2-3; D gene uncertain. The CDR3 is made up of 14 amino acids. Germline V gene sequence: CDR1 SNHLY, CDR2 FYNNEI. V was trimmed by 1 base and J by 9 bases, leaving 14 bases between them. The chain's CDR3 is CASSEGVSPQTQYF. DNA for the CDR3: TGTGCCAGCAGTGAAGGCGTCAGCCCCCAGACGCAGTATTTT.

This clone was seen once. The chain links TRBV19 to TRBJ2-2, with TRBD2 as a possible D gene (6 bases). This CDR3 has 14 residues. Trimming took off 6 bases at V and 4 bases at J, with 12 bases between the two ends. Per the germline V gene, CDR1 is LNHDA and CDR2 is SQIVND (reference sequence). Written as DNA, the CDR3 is TGTGCCAGTAGCATACAGGAGGGCACCGGGGAGCTGTTTTTT. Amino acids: CASSIQEGTGELFF.

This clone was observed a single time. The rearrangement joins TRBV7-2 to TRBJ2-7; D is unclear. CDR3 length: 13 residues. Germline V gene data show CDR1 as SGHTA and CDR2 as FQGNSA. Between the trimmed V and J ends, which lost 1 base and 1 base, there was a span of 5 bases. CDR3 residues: CASSLGDSYEQYF. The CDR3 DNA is TGTGCCAGCAGCTTAGGGGATTCCTACGAGCAGTACTTC.

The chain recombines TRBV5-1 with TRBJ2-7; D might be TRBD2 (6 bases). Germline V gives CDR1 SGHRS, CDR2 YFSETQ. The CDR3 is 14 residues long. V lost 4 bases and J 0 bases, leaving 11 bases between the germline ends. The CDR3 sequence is CASSRDGSSYEQYV. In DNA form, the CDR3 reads TGCGCCAGCAGCAGGGACGGGAGCTCCTACGAGCAGTACGTC.

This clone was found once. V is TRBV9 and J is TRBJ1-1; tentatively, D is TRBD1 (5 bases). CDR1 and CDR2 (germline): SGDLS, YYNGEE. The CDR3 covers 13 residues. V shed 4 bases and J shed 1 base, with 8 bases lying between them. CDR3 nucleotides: TGTGCCAGCAGCAAAACAGGGAACACTGAAGCTTTCTTT. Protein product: CASSKTGNTEAFF.

The CDR3 reads CASSQDRSYFYGYTF. The CDR3 DNA follows: TGCGCCAGCAGCCAAGACAGAAGTTACTTCTATGGCTACACCTTC. The genes are TRBV4-1 and TRBJ1-2; D uncertain. The CDR3 runs 15 residues. Germline V gene lookup returns CDR1 MGHRA and CDR2 YSYEKL. The germline V and J ends were trimmed by 0 bases and 4 bases, with 12 bases remaining between them.

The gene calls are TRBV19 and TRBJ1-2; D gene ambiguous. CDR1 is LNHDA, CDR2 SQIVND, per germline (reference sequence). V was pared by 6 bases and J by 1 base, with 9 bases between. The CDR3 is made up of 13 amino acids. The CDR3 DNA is TGTGCCAGTAGAGTAGGGAGTAACTATGGCTACACCTTC. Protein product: CASRVGSNYGYTF. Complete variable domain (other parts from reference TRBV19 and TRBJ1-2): DGGITQSPKYLFRKEGQNVTLSCEQNLNHDAMYWYRQDPGQGLRLIYYSQIVNDFQKGDIAEGYSVSREKKESFPLTVTSAQKNPTAFYLCASRVGSNYGYTFGSGTRLTVV.

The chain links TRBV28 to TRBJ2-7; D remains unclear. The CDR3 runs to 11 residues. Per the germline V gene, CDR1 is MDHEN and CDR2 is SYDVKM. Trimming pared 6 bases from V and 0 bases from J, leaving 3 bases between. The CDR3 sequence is CASSNSYEQYV. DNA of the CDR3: TGTGCCAGCAGCAACTCCTACGAGCAGTACGTC.

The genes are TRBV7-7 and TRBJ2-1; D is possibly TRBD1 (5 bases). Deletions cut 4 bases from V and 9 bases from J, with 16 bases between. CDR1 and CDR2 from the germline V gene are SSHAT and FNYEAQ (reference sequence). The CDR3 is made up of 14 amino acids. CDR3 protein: CASSSDLGRGEQFF. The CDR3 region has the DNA TGTGCCAGCAGCTCAGACCTGGGAAGGGGTGAGCAGTTCTTC.

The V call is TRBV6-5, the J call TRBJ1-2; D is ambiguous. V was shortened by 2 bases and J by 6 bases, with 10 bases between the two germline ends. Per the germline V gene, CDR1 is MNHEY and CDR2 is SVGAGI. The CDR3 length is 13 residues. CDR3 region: CASSYRPSDGYTF. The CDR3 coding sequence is TGTGCCAGCAGTTACCGGCCTTCCGATGGCTACACCTTC.

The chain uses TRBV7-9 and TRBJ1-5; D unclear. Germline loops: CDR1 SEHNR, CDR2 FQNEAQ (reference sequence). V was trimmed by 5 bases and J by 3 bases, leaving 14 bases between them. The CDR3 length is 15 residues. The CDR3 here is CASSPDQVLNQPQHF. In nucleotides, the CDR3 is TGTGCCAGCAGCCCTGACCAAGTGCTCAATCAGCCCCAGCATTTT.

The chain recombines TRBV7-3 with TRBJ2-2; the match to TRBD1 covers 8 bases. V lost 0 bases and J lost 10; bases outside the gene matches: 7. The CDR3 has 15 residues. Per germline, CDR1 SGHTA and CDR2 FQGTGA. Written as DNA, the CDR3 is TGTGCCAGCAGCTTAACAGGGACAGGAGGGGAGGAGCTGTTTTTT. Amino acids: CASSLTGTGGEELFF.

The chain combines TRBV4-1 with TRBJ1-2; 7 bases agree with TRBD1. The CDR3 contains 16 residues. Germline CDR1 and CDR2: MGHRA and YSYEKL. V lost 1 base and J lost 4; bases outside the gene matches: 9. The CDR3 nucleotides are TGCGCCAGCAGCCAAGGACAGGGAACAATAGGCTATGGCTACACCTTC. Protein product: CASSQGQGTIGYGYTF.

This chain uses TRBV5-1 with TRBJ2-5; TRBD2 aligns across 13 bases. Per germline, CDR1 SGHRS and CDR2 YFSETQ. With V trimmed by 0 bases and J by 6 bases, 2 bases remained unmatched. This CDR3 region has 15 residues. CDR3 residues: CASSLGTSGGKTQYF. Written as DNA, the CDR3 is TGCGCCAGCAGCTTGGGGACTAGCGGGGGTAAGACCCAGTACTTC. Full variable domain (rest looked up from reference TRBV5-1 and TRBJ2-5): KAGVTQTPRYLIKTRGQQVTLSCSPISGHRSVSWYQQTPGQGLQFLFEYFSETQRNKGNFPGRFSGRQFSNSRSEMNVSTLELGDSALYLCASSLGTSGGKTQYFGPGTRLLVL.

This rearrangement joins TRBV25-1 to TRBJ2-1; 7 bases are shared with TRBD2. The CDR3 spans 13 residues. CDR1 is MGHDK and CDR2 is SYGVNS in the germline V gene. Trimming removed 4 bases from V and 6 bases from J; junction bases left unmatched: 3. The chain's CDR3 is CASSAGRGNEQFF. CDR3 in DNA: TGTGCCAGCAGTGCAGGGAGGGGCAATGAGCAGTTCTTC.

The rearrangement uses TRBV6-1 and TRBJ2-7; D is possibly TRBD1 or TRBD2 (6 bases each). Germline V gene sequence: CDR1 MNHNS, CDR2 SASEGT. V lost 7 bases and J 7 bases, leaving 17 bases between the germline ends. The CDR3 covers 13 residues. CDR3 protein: CASTHPIGGEQYV. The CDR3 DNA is TGTGCCAGCACTCATCCCATAGGGGGGGAGCAGTACGTC.

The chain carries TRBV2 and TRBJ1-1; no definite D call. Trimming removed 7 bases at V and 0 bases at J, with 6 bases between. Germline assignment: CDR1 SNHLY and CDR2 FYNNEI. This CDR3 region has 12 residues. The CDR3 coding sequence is TGTGCCAGCAACACCATGAACACTGAAGCTTTCTTT. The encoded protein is CASNTMNTEAFF.

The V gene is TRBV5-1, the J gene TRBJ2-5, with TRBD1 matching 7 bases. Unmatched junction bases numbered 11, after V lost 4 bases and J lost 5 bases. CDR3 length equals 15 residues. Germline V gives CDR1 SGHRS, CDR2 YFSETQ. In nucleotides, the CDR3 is TGCGCCAGCAGCGCCAACAGGGGACCCGGGGAGACCCAGTACTTC. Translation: CASSANRGPGETQYF.

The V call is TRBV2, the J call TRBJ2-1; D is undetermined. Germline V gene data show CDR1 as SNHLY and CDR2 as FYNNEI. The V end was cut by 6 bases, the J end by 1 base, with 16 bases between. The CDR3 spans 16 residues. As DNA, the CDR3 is TGTGCCAGCAGGAGCCTTTTCGGAGCTTCCTACAATGAGCAGTTCTTC. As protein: CASRSLFGASYNEQFF.

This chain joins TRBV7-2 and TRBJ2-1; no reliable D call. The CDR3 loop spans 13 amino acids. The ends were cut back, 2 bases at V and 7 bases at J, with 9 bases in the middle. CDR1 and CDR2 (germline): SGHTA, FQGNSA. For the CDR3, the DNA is TGTGCCAGCAGCTTAATGGATGGGAATGAGCAGTTCTTC. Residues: CASSLMDGNEQFF.

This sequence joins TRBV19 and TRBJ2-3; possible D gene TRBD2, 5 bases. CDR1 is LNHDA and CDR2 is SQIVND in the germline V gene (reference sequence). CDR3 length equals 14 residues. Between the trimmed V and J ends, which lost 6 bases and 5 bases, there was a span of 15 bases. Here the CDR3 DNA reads TGTGCCAGTAGCGACCCCCCCGAGGGAGATACGCAGTATTTT. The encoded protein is CASSDPPEGDTQYF.

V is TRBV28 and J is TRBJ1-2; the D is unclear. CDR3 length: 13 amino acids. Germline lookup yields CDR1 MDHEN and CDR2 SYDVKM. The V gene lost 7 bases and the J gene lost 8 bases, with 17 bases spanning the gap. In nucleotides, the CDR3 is TGTGCCAGCACCCCACCCCAGGTCGGGGGCTACACCTTC. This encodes CASTPPQVGGYTF.